Below are 32 T cell receptor beta chains sequenced from a single sample in a study of blood T cells in healthy people across ages. Combining a sample-barcoded 5' primer with a J-beta primer mix, a second PCR ran for roughly 6 to 11 cycles. TCRdb used MiXCR to reprocess the 5' RACE reads, holding one entry per CDR3 protein. This sample carries roughly 1,300,000 distinct CDR3 sequences, approximately 59% of them seen once, and the ten largest clones take over 6.5%. The sample was blood. These TCRs come from a man younger than 35 in good health.

The chain joins TRBV15 to TRBJ1-1; no reliable D call. Per germline, CDR1 LNHNV and CDR2 YYDKDF (reference sequence). Trimming shortened V by 0 bases and J by 3 bases, and 8 bases separated the two germline ends. The CDR3 sequence is 14 residues long. The CDR3 DNA follows: TGTGCCACCAGCAGAGATCACACCTACACTGAAGCTTTCTTT. This translates into CATSRDHTYTEAFF.

The chain employs TRBV20-1 and TRBJ2-4; 14 nucleotides line up with TRBD2. The end of the DNA aligns better with TRBJ2-7, so the J call may be wrong. The germline CDR1 and CDR2 sequences are DFQATT and SNEGSKA (reference sequence). The CDR3 is 16 residues long. As DNA, the CDR3 is TGCAGTGCTAGCGGGACTAGCGGGAGAGCCACCTACGAGCAGTACTTC. The encoded protein is CSASGTSGRATYEQYF.

V gene TRBV6-2 or TRBV6-3 combines with J gene TRBJ2-5; D gene ambiguous. The J call may be incorrect, as the DNA end agrees better with TRBJ2-7. The CDR3 covers 13 residues. CDR1 and CDR2 from the germline V gene are MNHEY and SVGEGT. The CDR3 nucleotides are TGTGCCAGCAGTACATGGTCCACCTACGAGCAGTACTTC. Translation gives CASSTWSTYEQYF.

The gene calls are TRBV29-1 and TRBJ2-2, with D hard to call. This CDR3 has 13 residues. The germline V gene encodes CDR1 SQVTM and CDR2 ANQGSEA. Trimming cost V 5 bases and J 3 bases, with 10 bases left between them. The CDR3 here is CSVFRLDTGELFF. CDR3 bases: TGCAGCGTTTTTAGGTTGGACACCGGGGAGCTGTTTTTT.

The rearrangement uses TRBV24-1 and TRBJ2-3; TRBD1 matches at 7 bases. CDR1 and CDR2 (germline): KGHDR, SFDVKD. Trimming took 7 bases from V and 6 from J; bases not matched to a gene: 6. The CDR3 loop spans 13 amino acids. CDR3 nucleotide sequence: TGTGCCACCAGGACAGGGACAACTGATACGCAGTATTTT. Its protein is CATRTGTTDTQYF.

The chain joins TRBV6-6 to TRBJ2-7, with a possible D match to TRBD1 (9 bases). The V gene lost 5 bases and the J gene lost 4 bases, with 18 bases spanning the gap. Germline V lookup: CDR1 MNHNY, CDR2 SVGAGI (reference sequence). The CDR3 loop spans 15 amino acids. In nucleotides, the CDR3 is TGTGCCAGCAGTCGGGAGGGACAGGGTCTTTACGAGCAGTACTTC. It codes for CASSREGQGLYEQYF.

CDR3 in amino acids: CSAYTSGGAHEQFF. The CDR3 DNA reads as TGCAGTGCCTACACTAGCGGGGGGGCGCATGAGCAGTTCTTC. The rearrangement uses TRBV20-1 and TRBJ2-1; TRBD2 agrees at 13 bases. The CDR3 spans 14 residues. Germline-derived CDR1 and CDR2 are DFQATT and SNEGSKA (reference sequence). V shed 6 bases, J shed 8 bases, and the junction held 7 bases outside the gene matches.

The chain employs TRBV4-2 and TRBJ2-1; TRBD2 aligns across 7 bases. Germline V CDR1 and CDR2: LGHNA, YNFKEQ. With V trimmed by 9 bases and J by 9 bases, 8 bases remained unmatched. The CDR3 contains 12 residues. CDR3 DNA sequence: TGTGCCAGTAGCGGGCCGAACGGTGAGCAGTTCTTC. Its protein is CASSGPNGEQFF.

This clonotype turned up a few times. This chain joins TRBV20-1 and TRBJ1-5; the D gene is possibly TRBD1 (5 bases). V was clipped by 5 bases and J by 6 bases, with 14 bases between them. From germline, CDR1 is DFQATT and CDR2 SNEGSKA (reference sequence). This CDR3 region has 13 residues. In DNA form, the CDR3 reads TGCAGTGCTGCCAGTTCGGGGGGTCAGCCCCAGCATTTT. This encodes CSAASSGGQPQHF.

This clonotype was found a few times. The chain recombines TRBV6-5 with TRBJ2-3, with a tentative D call TRBD2 (5 bases). The V end lost 3 bases, the J end lost 8 bases, and 6 bases lay between the germline ends. The CDR3 length is 11 residues. Germline values: CDR1 MNHEY, CDR2 SVGAGI. The CDR3 reads CASSYGSTQYF. In nucleotides, the CDR3 is TGTGCCAGCAGTTATGGGAGTACGCAGTATTTT.

Regarding this clonotype: Compared with germline, one end of the junction differs, possibly owing to a read error. The J gene is TRBJ2-7, the V gene TRBV6-6; D uncertain. The CDR3 consists of 13 residues. Germline V gene lookup returns CDR1 MNHNY and CDR2 SVGAGI (reference sequence). The CDR3 region is CAGSAGGFSEQYF. The CDR3 nucleotides read TGTGCCGGCAGCGCCGGCGGCTTTTCGGAGCAGTACTTC.

The V gene is TRBV6-2 or TRBV6-3, the J gene TRBJ1-5, with 7 bases matching TRBD1. The V gene's germline CDR1 is MNHEY and CDR2 SVGEGT. The CDR3 contains 15 residues. The V segment lost 6 bases and the J segment 3 bases; nucleotides outside the gene matches: 8. The chain's CDR3 is CASSRWTGDNQPQHF. CDR3 nucleotides: TGTGCCAGCAGCCGATGGACAGGAGACAATCAGCCCCAGCATTTT.

This clonotype was detected only once. The junction differs from germline at one of its ends, possibly a read error. V and J are TRBV14 and TRBJ1-2; 7 nucleotides match TRBD1. CDR3 length: 15 residues. CDR1 is SGHDN, CDR2 FVKESK, per germline. The CDR3 protein is CASSQDEGAYYGYTF. Written as DNA, the CDR3 is TGTGCCAGTAGCCAAGATGAGGGGGCTTACTATGGCTACACCTTC.

The rearrangement uses TRBV7-9 and TRBJ2-7, with TRBD2 as a possible D gene (5 bases). V shed 3 bases and J shed 0 bases, with 21 bases lying between them. This CDR3 has 18 residues. CDR1 is SEHNR, CDR2 FQNEAQ, per germline (reference sequence). This CDR3 is CASSFIQWGTTSSYEQYF. Written as DNA, the CDR3 is TGTGCCAGCAGCTTTATTCAATGGGGAACCACTAGCTCCTACGAGCAGTACTTC.

The V and J genes are TRBV19 and TRBJ2-2, with 11 bases aligning to TRBD2. The CDR3 covers 18 residues. With V trimmed by 6 bases and J by 3 bases, 12 bases remained unmatched. CDR1 LNHDA and CDR2 SQIVND come from the germline V gene (reference sequence). The chain's CDR3 is CASSLSFTSGSDTGELFF. The CDR3 nucleotides read TGTGCCAGTAGCCTCTCGTTTACTAGCGGGAGCGACACCGGGGAGCTGTTTTTT.

This chain links TRBV7-2 with TRBJ1-5; weak D call: TRBD1 (5 bases). Germline V lookup: CDR1 SGHTA, CDR2 FQGNSA. The CDR3 covers 17 residues. V was cut by 0 bases and J by 3 bases, with 15 bases left in between. CDR3 in amino acids: CASSLASTVGDNQPQHF. CDR3 bases: TGTGCCAGCAGCTTAGCGTCAACGGTGGGGGACAATCAGCCCCAGCATTTT.

The V and J genes are TRBV5-5 and TRBJ1-4, with D maybe TRBD1 (5 bases). The length of the CDR3 is 14 residues. Between the trimmed V and J ends, which lost 5 bases and 5 bases, there was a span of 13 bases. Germline assignment: CDR1 SGHKS and CDR2 YYEKEE (reference sequence). Here the CDR3 DNA reads TGTGCCAGCAGACCGCTGGGGCAAAATGAAAAACTGTTTTTT. Translating it yields CASRPLGQNEKLFF.

V is TRBV7-9 and J is TRBJ2-3; a weak D match, TRBD1 (6 bases). CDR1 is SEHNR and CDR2 is FQNEAQ in the germline V gene (reference sequence). This CDR3 is 13 amino acids long. Trimming stripped 6 bases from V and 6 bases from J, with 13 bases between. For the CDR3, the DNA is TGTGCCAGCAGAACTACAGGGTGGGATACGCAGTATTTT. Protein sequence: CASRTTGWDTQYF.

The chain carries TRBV4-3 and TRBJ2-3; D remains ambiguous. Trimming left V 0 bases short and J 1 base short, with 8 bases between. The CDR3 loop spans 15 amino acids. From germline, CDR1 is LGHNA and CDR2 YSLEER. CDR3 amino acids: CASSQDRHGTDTQYF. CDR3 DNA: TGCGCCAGCAGCCAAGATCGTCATGGCACAGATACGCAGTATTTT.

The gene calls are TRBV12-5 and TRBJ2-3; D may correspond to TRBD1 or TRBD2 (5 bases each). Germline CDR1 LGHNT, CDR2 FRNRAP. Trimming pared 4 bases from V and 6 bases from J, leaving 26 bases between. This CDR3 is 18 amino acids long. CDR3 in amino acids: CASGSRELRGWSCDTQYF. CDR3 sequence (DNA): TGTGCTAGTGGTTCTAGGGAGCTTAGGGGTTGGTCCTGCGATACGCAGTATTTT.

The sample holds a few counts of this clonotype. V is TRBV6-5 and J is TRBJ2-7, with D tentatively TRBD1 (5 bases). CDR1 is MNHEY, CDR2 SVGAGI, per germline. This CDR3 is 14 amino acids long. Trimming removed 0 bases at V and 2 bases at J, with 8 bases between. The CDR3 region is CASSYSDTTYEQYF. The DNA of the CDR3 is TGTGCCAGCAGTTACTCGGACACCACCTACGAGCAGTACTTC.

DNA for the CDR3: TGCGCCAGCAGCTTGGGACAGAGTAAAGAGACCCAGTACTTC. Protein sequence: CASSLGQSKETQYF. The V and J genes are TRBV5-1 and TRBJ2-5, with D possibly matching TRBD1 (5 bases). The CDR3 covers 14 residues. Germline V lookup: CDR1 SGHRS, CDR2 YFSETQ. Trimming pared 0 bases from V and 3 bases from J, leaving 9 bases between. The whole variable domain, remainder taken from reference TRBV5-1 and TRBJ2-5, is KAGVTQTPRYLIKTRGQQVTLSCSPISGHRSVSWYQQTPGQGLQFLFEYFSETQRNKGNFPGRFSGRQFSNSRSEMNVSTLELGDSALYLCASSLGQSKETQYFGPGTRLLVL.

The chain employs TRBV12-3 or TRBV12-4 and TRBJ2-7, with D possibly matching TRBD1 (6 bases). The J call is doubtful: the DNA matches TRBJ2-1 better. The CDR3 has 12 amino acids. The DNA of the CDR3 is TGTGCCAGCAACTCATGGGGGCCCGAGCAGTTCTTC. As protein: CASNSWGPEQFF.

This chain uses TRBV7-8 with TRBJ2-7; TRBD2 aligns across 10 bases. J was trimmed by 2 bases and V by 5 bases; bases with no gene match: 9. Looked up from germline, CDR1 is SGHVS and CDR2 is FQNEAQ. CDR3 length: 16 residues. Written as DNA, the CDR3 is TGTGCCAGCAGCACCCACCTAGCGGGAGTCCCCTACGAGCAGTACTTC. It is translated as CASSTHLAGVPYEQYF.

This clonotype was picked up a small number of times. The genes are TRBV9 and TRBJ2-7; possibly TRBD1 or TRBD2 for D (5 bases each). Germline CDR1 is SGDLS and CDR2 is YYNGEE. This CDR3 region has 14 residues. V lost 3 bases, J lost 0 bases, and 10 bases lay in between. CDR3 coding DNA: TGTGCCAGCAGCGCCTGGGACCTCTCCTACGAGCAGTACTTC. Translating gives CASSAWDLSYEQYF. The full variable domain, completed using reference TRBV9 and TRBJ2-7, is DSGVTQTPKHLITATGQRVTLRCSPRSGDLSVYWYQQSLDQGLQFLIQYYNGEERAKGNILERFSAQQFPDLHSELNLSSLELGDSALYFCASSAWDLSYEQYFGPGTRLTVT.

The CDR3 region has the DNA TGCAGTGCAAGGGGACCAGCGGGACGCTACGAGCAGTACTTC. It specifies CSARGPAGRYEQYF. This chain links TRBV20-1 with TRBJ2-7; 7 positions match TRBD2. Germline-derived CDR1 and CDR2 are DFQATT and SNEGSKA (reference sequence). V gave up 6 bases and J gave up 3 bases; unmatched junction bases: 11. This CDR3 contains 14 residues.

This chain uses TRBV28 with TRBJ2-2; weak D call: TRBD1 (6 bases). The V end was cut by 5 bases, the J end by 8 bases, with 18 bases between. CDR3 length: 15 amino acids. Germline V CDR1 and CDR2: MDHEN, SYDVKM. The CDR3 sequence: CASSPLQGIMGELFF. For the CDR3, the DNA is TGTGCCAGCAGTCCACTGCAGGGGATTATGGGGGAGCTGTTTTTT.

In this sample, this clonotype turned up a few times. This rearrangement joins TRBV7-2 to TRBJ2-1; 11 bases map to TRBD2. With the DNA end fitting TRBJ2-7 better, the J assignment may be wrong. Germline V lookup: CDR1 SGHTA, CDR2 FQGNSA. There are 18 residues in the CDR3. The CDR3 protein is CASSPVPTSGRFYNEQYF. CDR3 DNA: TGTGCCAGCAGCCCCGTCCCTACTAGCGGGAGATTCTACAATGAGCAGTACTTC.

The sample holds one count of this clonotype. The V gene is TRBV4-1, the J gene TRBJ1-4; D gene ambiguous. The V gene's germline CDR1 is MGHRA and CDR2 YSYEKL. V was trimmed by 5 bases and J by 5 bases, leaving 18 bases between them. The CDR3 covers 16 residues. The CDR3 nucleotides read TGCGCCAGCAGCGCAGGAAACGTGGGGAGCAATGAAAAACTGTTTTTT. Translating it yields CASSAGNVGSNEKLFF.

This chain links TRBV4-1 with TRBJ1-2; D call uncertain. The V end lost 2 bases, the J end lost 6 bases, and 13 bases lay between the germline ends. Germline lookup yields CDR1 MGHRA and CDR2 YSYEKL. The CDR3 is 14 amino acids. As DNA, the CDR3 is TGCGCCAGCAGCCAACTGACGAATGGACATGGCTACACCTTC. This gives the protein CASSQLTNGHGYTF.

The gene calls are TRBV12-3 or TRBV12-4 and TRBJ2-1, with 7 bases aligning to TRBD1. V shed 6 bases and J 4 bases; nucleotides not matched to a gene: 12. CDR3 size: 16 residues. CDR3: CASRPRQGSPYNEQFF. The CDR3 DNA follows: TGTGCCAGCAGGCCCAGACAGGGATCCCCATACAATGAGCAGTTCTTC.

This chain uses TRBV4-1 with TRBJ2-3; 12 bases line up with TRBD2. This CDR3 is built from 16 residues. Germline V CDR1 and CDR2: MGHRA, YSYEKL. Trimming cost V 5 bases and J 2 bases; bases outside gene matches: 5. CDR3 residues: CASSFTSGRSTDTQYF. As DNA, the CDR3 is TGCGCCAGCAGCTTCACTAGCGGGAGGTCCACAGATACGCAGTATTTT.